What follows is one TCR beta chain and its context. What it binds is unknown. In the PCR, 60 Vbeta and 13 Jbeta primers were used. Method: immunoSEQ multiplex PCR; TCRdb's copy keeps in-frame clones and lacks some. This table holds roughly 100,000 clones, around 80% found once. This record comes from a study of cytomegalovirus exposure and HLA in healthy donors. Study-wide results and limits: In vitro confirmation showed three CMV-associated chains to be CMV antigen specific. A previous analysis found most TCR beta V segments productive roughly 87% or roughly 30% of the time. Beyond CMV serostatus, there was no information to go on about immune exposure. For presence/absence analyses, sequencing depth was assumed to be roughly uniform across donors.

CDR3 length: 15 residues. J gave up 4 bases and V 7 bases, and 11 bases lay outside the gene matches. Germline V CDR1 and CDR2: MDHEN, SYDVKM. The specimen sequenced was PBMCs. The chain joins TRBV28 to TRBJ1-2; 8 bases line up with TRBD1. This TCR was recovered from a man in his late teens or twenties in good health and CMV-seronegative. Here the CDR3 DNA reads TGTGCCAGCATCCTCGGACAGGGTGTTTTCTATGGCTACACCTTC. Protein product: CASILGQGVFYGYTF.